A single T cell receptor beta chain is shown here with its context. One junction end disagrees with the germline gene, perhaps due to a read error. Libraries were prepared by immunoSEQ multiplex PCR; TCRdb keeps only in-frame clonotypes and omits some of them. Among 360,000 or so clones listed, about 90% were seen once. Germline V CDR1 and CDR2: SGHRS, YFSETQ. There are 16 residues in the CDR3. These data belong to a study of blood T cell repertoires in COVID-19. Sequenced input: PBMCs or T cells enriched from blood (not recorded which). V usage is TRBV5-1 and J usage is TRBJ2-1, with 10 bases fitting TRBD2. The sequence was obtained from a woman in her thirties who had recovered from COVID-19. DNA of the CDR3: TGCGCCAGCAGCACAGGACTAGCGGTGCTATACAACGAGCAGTTCTTC. It is translated as CASSTGLAVLYNEQFF. Complete variable domain (other parts from reference TRBV5-1 and TRBJ2-1): KAGVTQTPRYLIKTRGQQVTLSCSPISGHRSVSWYQQTPGQGLQFLFEYFSETQRNKGNFPGRFSGRQFSNSRSEMNVSTLELGDSALYLCASSTGLAVLYNEQFFGPGTRLTVL.